A selection of T cell receptor beta chains follows, all from one sample in a study of cytomegalovirus exposure and HLA in healthy donors. Produced via immunoSEQ multiplex PCR; TCRdb's table is partial and in-frame only. The repertoire holds 150,000 to 250,000 clones, roughly 80% seen once, with 6.5% in the top ten. Sequences were obtained from PBMCs. The receptors originated from a woman between 45 and 60 years old in good health and CMV-seropositive. Each CDR3 is given with its conserved first and last residue. Each record gives: CDR3 length, J gene, D gene, clone size, V gene, CDR3 DNA, CDR3 protein. A D gene is named only where the DNA matches it firmly. Some rows mark clone size as missing; the rest say once, few, many or name a class of expanded clone.

14	TRBJ2-7	-	once	TRBV28	TGTGCCAGCATCCCGACAGGCGATTTCTACGAGCAGTACTTC	CASIPTGDFYEQYF
15	TRBJ2-1	TRBD2	few	TRBV5-8	TGTGCCAGCAGCTTGGAAGCGGGAGTGGGCAATGAGCAGTTCTTC	CASSLEAGVGNEQFF
14	TRBJ1-2	TRBD1	-	TRBV19	TGTGCCAGTAGTACCGAACAGGGGGCTCGTGGCTACACCTTC	CASSTEQGARGYTF
10	TRBJ1-1	-	-	TRBV6-5	TGTGCCACCTTTAACACTGAAGCTTTCTTT	CATFNTEAFF
14	TRBJ2-2	TRBD1	-	TRBV10-1	TGCGCCAGCAGCCTGGGACAGCTCACCGGGGAGCTGTTTTTT	CASSLGQLTGELFF
15	TRBJ2-7	TRBD1	-	TRBV10-3	TGTGCCATCAGCCTCGGGACAGGGGGCTTCCACGAGCAGTACTTC	CAISLGTGGFHEQYF
14	TRBJ2-7	TRBD2	-	TRBV10-3	TGTGCCATCGGGCTAGCGGGGGGCACCTACGAGCAGTACTTC	CAIGLAGGTYEQYF
15	TRBJ2-3	TRBD2	few	TRBV5-4	TGTGCCAGCAGCTTGGATGCGGGAGGATCTGATACGCAGTATTTT	CASSLDAGGSDTQYF
15	TRBJ2-7	TRBD1	-	TRBV2	TGTGCCAGCAGGGACCGCGGGACAGGGGGCCACGAGCAGTACTTC	CASRDRGTGGHEQYF
15	TRBJ2-1	TRBD1	-	TRBV5-4	TGTGCCAGCAGCTTGGCCGGGACAGGGGGAAATGAGCAGTTCTTC	CASSLAGTGGNEQFF
20	TRBJ1-4	-	-	TRBV5-1	TGCGCCAGCAGGTTGTCACCCATGGTCCAGGGCCTTGCAACTAATGAAAAACTGTTTTTT	CASRLSPMVQGLATNEKLFF
15	TRBJ1-6	TRBD1	-	TRBV14	TGTGCCAGCAGCCGAGTAGGGACAGCCTATTCACCCCTCCACTTT	CASSRVGTAYSPLHF
17	TRBJ1-2	-	-	TRBV28	TGTGCCAGCAGTCCGGCGTGGGCTGCCTGGGCTAACTATGGCTACACCTTC	CASSPAWAAWANYGYTF
17	TRBJ2-1	-	-	TRBV11-2	TGTGCCAGCAGCCCCCTTACGAGTGCGGGCTCATACAATGAGCAGTTCTTC	CASSPLTSAGSYNEQFF
18	TRBJ2-3	TRBD1	-	TRBV15	TGTGCCACCAGCAGAGACCCCCCGGGACAGGGAGCTGCAGATACGCAGTATTTT	CATSRDPPGQGAADTQYF
17	TRBJ2-6	-	-	TRBV19	TGTGCTAGTAGTATTCCGGGTTCTCTTTCTGGGGCCAACGGCCTGACTTTC	CASSIPGSLSGANGLTF